These 18 T cell receptor beta chains came from one sample sequenced in a study of PD-1 blockade in classical Hodgkin lymphoma. The assay was immunoSEQ multiplex PCR, and TCRdb's table has in-frame clones only and misses some. The profile shows 90,000 to 140,000 clones, roughly nine tenths of them singletons. Time point here: cycle 4 day 1 (C4D1), after six to seven weeks of nivolumab. Every patient was affected by relapse after autologous stem cell transplantation, while exposure to brentuximab vedotin was not uniform. The specimen comprised peripheral blood mononuclear cells (PBMCs), sampled before the fourth cycle of nivolumab. These receptors were taken from a human donor with classical Hodgkin lymphoma.

This clone was counted only a few times. The V gene is TRBV19, the J gene TRBJ1-1, with D possibly TRBD1 on 5 matching bases. In germline, CDR1 is LNHDA, CDR2 SQIVND (reference sequence). Trimming pared 1 base from V and 1 base from J, leaving 13 bases between. CDR3 size: 16 residues. Written as DNA, the CDR3 is TGTGCCAGTAGTATAGCCGCCGACAGAAAGAACACTGAAGCTTTCTTT. This codes for CASSIAADRKNTEAFF.

The V and J genes are TRBV5-4 and TRBJ2-1; TRBD1 might be the D (5 bases). V gave up 0 bases and J gave up 5 bases, with 6 bases separating them. This CDR3 region has 13 residues. The germline V gene has CDR1 SGHNT and CDR2 YYREEE (reference sequence). The CDR3 region has the DNA TGTGCCAGCAGCTTGGGGACAAACAATGAGCAGTTCTTC. This translates into CASSLGTNNEQFF. The full variable domain, completed using reference TRBV5-4 and TRBJ2-1, is ETGVTQSPTHLIKTRGQQVTLRCSSQSGHNTVSWYQQALGQGPQFIFQYYREEENGRGNFPPRFSGLQFPNYSSELNVNALELDDSALYLCASSLGTNNEQFFGPGTRLTVL.

The rearrangement links TRBV19 to TRBJ1-5; 8 bases are a match to TRBD1. CDR3 size: 15 residues. Germline values: CDR1 LNHDA, CDR2 SQIVND (reference sequence). The V gene end was trimmed by 7 bases and the J gene end by 2 bases; junction bases not matched to a gene: 7. The CDR3 protein is CASIAGGWGNQPQHF. The CDR3 nucleotides are TGTGCCAGTATTGCAGGGGGCTGGGGCAATCAGCCCCAGCATTTT.

The V and J genes are TRBV6-1 and TRBJ2-3, with D unclear. This CDR3 region has 14 residues. V lost 0 bases and J lost 5, with 9 bases in between. Germline V gene sequence: CDR1 MNHNS, CDR2 SASEGT. CDR3 coding DNA: TGTGCCAGCAGTGAAGCGCTGTGGGGAGATACGCAGTATTTT. As protein: CASSEALWGDTQYF.

This sequence joins TRBV5-1 and TRBJ2-1, with 8 bases matching TRBD2. Germline V gene lookup returns CDR1 SGHRS and CDR2 YFSETQ. The junction had 7 bases not matched to a gene; V was cut back by 2 bases and J by 3 bases. The CDR3 is 16 amino acids. The DNA for the CDR3 is TGCGCCAGCAGCTTCATTGAGCGGGGGTTCTACAATGAGCAGTTCTTC. Translating it yields CASSFIERGFYNEQFF.

The chain joins TRBV19 to TRBJ2-1; 12 bases line up with TRBD1. The V and J ends lost 3 bases and 12 bases, in that order; junction bases with no gene match: 9. This CDR3 comprises 15 residues. CDR1 is LNHDA and CDR2 is SQIVND in the germline V gene (reference sequence). The CDR3 here is CASSIGDRGLLGQFF. CDR3 nucleotide sequence: TGTGCCAGTAGTATTGGGGACAGGGGGCTATTGGGGCAGTTCTTC.

This chain connects TRBV18 to TRBJ2-4, with 8 bases lining up with TRBD1. The junction had 2 bases not matched to a gene; V was cut back by 0 bases and J by 4 bases. Germline values: CDR1 KGHSH, CDR2 LQKENI. The CDR3 extends over 15 amino acids. The CDR3 bases are TGTGCCAGCTCACCACCGGGGGACAGGAAAAACATTCAGTACTTC. It is translated as CASSPPGDRKNIQYF.

CDR3 DNA: TGCGCCAGCAGTCCCCACCACCGTATAAATAATGAAAAACTGTTTTTT. Amino acids: CASSPHHRINNEKLFF. The rearrangement links TRBV23-1 to TRBJ1-4; D gene uncertain. TRBV23-1 is noted as an ORF with a role that remains uncertain. The V gene lost 4 bases and the J gene lost 4 bases, with 16 bases spanning the gap. The CDR3 has 16 amino acids.

CDR3 sequence (DNA): TGTGCCAGCAGTACCGGGACAGGGACCAATCAGCCCCAGCATTTT. It translates to CASSTGTGTNQPQHF. The J gene is TRBJ1-5, the V gene TRBV6-5; 9 nucleotides line up with TRBD1. CDR1 and CDR2 (germline): MNHEY, SVGAGI. This CDR3 is built from 15 residues. J gave up 3 bases and V 5 bases, and 5 bases lay outside the gene matches.

This clone was seen a handful of times. The chain combines TRBV7-9 with TRBJ1-5; D is unclear. This CDR3 has 15 residues. Trimming stripped 3 bases from V and 4 bases from J, with 13 bases between. Germline CDR1 reads SEHNR; CDR2 reads FQNEAQ (reference sequence). The CDR3 bases are TGTGCCAGCAGCTTGGGCAGTTCTCGGAATCAGCCCCAGCATTTT. It encodes CASSLGSSRNQPQHF.

This clone appeared a single time. The rearrangement joins TRBV11-2 to TRBJ1-3; D is uncertain. The V end was cut by 4 bases, the J end by 0 bases, with 10 bases between. This CDR3 contains 15 residues. Germline V gene lookup returns CDR1 SGHAT and CDR2 FQNNGV. Here the CDR3 reads CASSSLFRSGNTIYF. The CDR3 DNA is TGTGCCAGCAGCTCCCTGTTTCGCTCTGGAAACACCATATATTTT.

V gene TRBV30 combines with J gene TRBJ2-2; D call uncertain. Deletions cut 7 bases from V and 0 bases from J, with 6 bases between. Per germline, CDR1 GTSNPN and CDR2 SVGIG (reference sequence). There are 12 residues in the CDR3. CDR3 DNA: TGTGCCTCCACCACGAACACCGGGGAGCTGTTTTTT. Residues: CASTTNTGELFF.

V usage is TRBV19 and J usage is TRBJ1-2; TRBD1 might be the D (5 bases). This CDR3 spans 15 amino acids. Trimming cost V 6 bases and J 2 bases, with 16 bases left between them. Germline V lookup: CDR1 LNHDA, CDR2 SQIVND (reference sequence). CDR3 DNA sequence: TGTGCCAGTAGCCTACCGGGACGGCCGAACTATGGCTACACCTTC. Its protein product is CASSLPGRPNYGYTF. Full variable domain (remainder filled in from reference TRBV19 and TRBJ1-2): DGGITQSPKYLFRKEGQNVTLSCEQNLNHDAMYWYRQDPGQGLRLIYYSQIVNDFQKGDIAEGYSVSREKKESFPLTVTSAQKNPTAFYLCASSLPGRPNYGYTFGSGTRLTVV.

The chain has TRBV19 and TRBJ2-2; 7 bases agree with TRBD1. V shed 7 bases and J 5 bases; nucleotides not matched to a gene: 13. CDR3 length: 16 amino acids. From germline, CDR1 is LNHDA and CDR2 SQIVND (reference sequence). The CDR3 reads CASTPGDSVRTGELFF. The CDR3 nucleotides read TGTGCCAGTACCCCAGGGGACAGCGTAAGGACCGGGGAGCTGTTTTTT. Combining the CDR3 with reference TRBV19 and TRBJ2-2 gives the whole variable domain DGGITQSPKYLFRKEGQNVTLSCEQNLNHDAMYWYRQDPGQGLRLIYYSQIVNDFQKGDIAEGYSVSREKKESFPLTVTSAQKNPTAFYLCASTPGDSVRTGELFFGEGSRLTVL.

The chain carries TRBV6-5 and TRBJ1-2; D call uncertain. In germline, CDR1 is MNHEY, CDR2 SVGAGI. V lost 5 bases and J lost 5, with 15 bases in between. This CDR3 is built from 14 residues. DNA for the CDR3: TGTGCCAGCAGTGAGGACCGGGCCCCTTATGGCTACACCTTC. This sequence encodes CASSEDRAPYGYTF.

This chain uses TRBV19 with TRBJ2-2; 8 bases agree with TRBD2. V dropped 6 bases and J dropped 2; count of bases not matched to a gene: 8. CDR3 size: 16 residues. Germline-derived CDR1 and CDR2 are LNHDA and SQIVND (reference sequence). This CDR3 reads CASSAELAANTGELFF. The CDR3 DNA sequence: TGTGCCAGTAGCGCAGAACTAGCGGCCAACACCGGGGAGCTGTTTTTT.

V is TRBV27 and J is TRBJ1-5, with TRBD1 as a possible D gene (6 bases). This CDR3 region has 14 residues. Germline CDR1 and CDR2: MNHEY and SMNVEV (reference sequence). Trimming shortened V by 3 bases and J by 4 bases, and 10 bases separated the two germline ends. The CDR3, as DNA: TGTGCCAGCAGTTTCCTGCAGGGGAATCAGCCCCAGCATTTT. This sequence encodes CASSFLQGNQPQHF.

The chain links TRBV7-9 to TRBJ2-5; D not resolved. The V gene lost 1 base and the J gene lost 2 bases, with 5 bases spanning the gap. The CDR3 is 13 amino acids. Looked up from germline, CDR1 is SEHNR and CDR2 is FQNEAQ (reference sequence). The CDR3 region is CASSLGSQETQYF. The DNA for the CDR3 is TGTGCCAGCAGCTTAGGTTCTCAAGAGACCCAGTACTTC.